The T cell receptor beta chain under discussion was sequenced for a study of blood T cell repertoires in COVID-19. Looking at the study overall: COVID-19 samples from acute and convalescent phases originated in the United States, Italy and Spain. The analysed material was cDNA or gDNA that came from T cells, B-cell-depleted T cells, or PBMCs.

Those enrolled, adults aged roughly 18 to 89 years, came from under 25 US areas. In the original analysis: Amplification of reference gene primers was used by the study to estimate nucleated cell counts. TCRdb's table, derived via immunoSEQ multiplex PCR, lists solely in-frame clones and lacks some. V and J calls and clone size are those listed in that table; D and trimming were worked out from the DNA. This sample yields 200,000 to 250,000 clones, of which roughly 80% are seen a single time; approximately 4.8% belongs to the top ten. This TCR was sampled from a woman aged 45 to 65 who had been exposed to COVID-19. The source material was PBMCs or T cells enriched from blood (not recorded which).

The CDR3 region has the DNA TGTGCCAGCAGCCCGATCACAGGGATGTTCGTCAATGAGCAGTTCTTC. Protein: CASSPITGMFVNEQFF. The chain uses TRBV7-2 and TRBJ2-1; a weak D match, TRBD1 (6 bases). CDR1 is SGHTA and CDR2 is FQGNSA in the germline V gene. CDR3 length: 16 residues. Trimming cost V 5 bases and J 6 bases, with 20 bases left between them.